The 19 T cell receptor beta chains given below trace back to one sample, sequenced in a study of blood T cell repertoires in COVID-19. TCRdb's table, derived via immunoSEQ multiplex PCR, lists solely in-frame clones and lacks some. The sample lists 100,000 or so clones; around 83% were seen once. The specimen sequenced was peripheral blood. The receptors shown here come from a human donor in a cohort sampled during active COVID-19.

V usage is TRBV7-3 and J usage is TRBJ2-5; D might be TRBD1 (6 bases). V was clipped by 2 bases and J by 5 bases, with 9 bases between them. CDR1 is SGHTA and CDR2 is FQGTGA in the germline V gene. The CDR3 totals 13 residues. The CDR3 region has the DNA TGTGCCAGCAGCTTAGGGACAAGGGAGACCCAGTACTTC. This gives the protein CASSLGTRETQYF.

The chain employs TRBV6-5 and TRBJ1-6; D not resolved. This CDR3 spans 15 amino acids. Germline CDR1 and CDR2: MNHEY and SVGAGI. V was trimmed by 2 bases and J by 6 bases, leaving 11 bases between them. Here the CDR3 DNA reads TGTGCCAGCAGTTACGTCCGGGAGGGTAATTCACCCCTCCACTTT. This sequence encodes CASSYVREGNSPLHF.

The J gene is TRBJ1-6, the V gene TRBV3-1 (or the pseudogene TRBV3-2), with 11 bases matching TRBD1. Trimming took 6 bases from V and 7 from J; bases not matched to a gene: 5. The CDR3 is 15 amino acids. The germline V gene encodes CDR1 LGHDT and CDR2 YNNKEL (reference sequence). The CDR3 DNA sequence: TGTGCCAGCAGGGCTTGGGACAGGGGGAATTCACCCCTCCACTTT. It codes for CASRAWDRGNSPLHF.

In its sample, this clone was seen a few times. This sequence joins TRBV14 and TRBJ2-5; perhaps TRBD1 as D (6 bases). Germline lookup yields CDR1 SGHDN and CDR2 FVKESK. The CDR3 spans 14 residues. V gave up 4 bases and J gave up 5 bases, with 14 bases separating them. This chain's CDR3 is CASSLYTGSETQYF. In nucleotides, the CDR3 is TGTGCCAGCAGCCTATATACAGGGTCGGAGACCCAGTACTTC.

This sequence joins TRBV6-2 or TRBV6-3 and TRBJ2-7; D may be TRBD2 (6 bases). Trimming removed 6 bases at V and 0 bases at J, with 21 bases between. The CDR3 loop spans 17 amino acids. Germline V gene sequence: CDR1 MNHEY, CDR2 SVGEGT. CDR3 sequence reads: CASRYGSRGLSSYEQYF. The CDR3 DNA reads as TGTGCCAGCAGGTACGGCTCCCGGGGACTTAGCTCCTACGAGCAGTACTTC.

The chain combines TRBV2 with TRBJ2-5, with 8 bases matching TRBD1. V shed 6 bases and J 5 bases; nucleotides not matched to a gene: 5. The CDR3 extends over 13 amino acids. CDR1 and CDR2 from the germline V gene are SNHLY and FYNNEI. CDR3 nucleotide sequence: TGTGCCAGCAGCGTAAGACAGGGGGAGACCCAGTACTTC. Protein: CASSVRQGETQYF.

This chain uses TRBV28 with TRBJ2-1, with D unresolved. Germline assignment: CDR1 MDHEN and CDR2 SYDVKM. This CDR3 is built from 13 residues. Deletions cut 6 bases from V and 4 bases from J, with 10 bases between. The CDR3 loop reads CASSPQSYNEQFF. DNA for the CDR3: TGTGCCAGCAGCCCACAGTCATACAATGAGCAGTTCTTC. Drawing the rest from reference TRBV28 and TRBJ2-1, the complete variable domain is DVKVTQSSRYLVKRTGEKVFLECVQDMDHENMFWYRQDPGLGLRLIYFSYDVKMKEKGDIPEGYSVSREKKERFSLILESASTNQTSMYLCASSPQSYNEQFFGPGTRLTVL.

V is TRBV11-2 and J is TRBJ2-1; D uncertain. This CDR3 region has 20 residues. V lost 0 bases, J lost 7 bases, and 28 bases lay in between. Germline V CDR1 and CDR2: SGHAT, FQNNGV. The DNA for the CDR3 is TGTGCCAGCAGCTTAGAATCATTTTTCAATAGAAAGTCTCTTTCTAATGAGCAGTTCTTC. Amino acids: CASSLESFFNRKSLSNEQFF. The whole variable domain, remainder taken from reference TRBV11-2 and TRBJ2-1, is EAGVAQSPRYKIIEKRQSVAFWCNPISGHATLYWYQQILGQGPKLLIQFQNNGVVDDSQLPKDRFSAERLKGVDSTLKIQPAKLEDSAVYLCASSLESFFNRKSLSNEQFFGPGTRLTVL.

The chain recombines TRBV12-3 or TRBV12-4 with TRBJ1-3, with no clear D. This CDR3 contains 12 residues. V lost 3 bases to trimming and J lost 4 bases, with 4 bases between them. The CDR3 DNA reads TGTGCCAGCAGTTTTGTAGGAAACACCATATATTTT. This encodes CASSFVGNTIYF.

The chain couples TRBV10-2 to TRBJ2-7, with a weak D call TRBD1 (6 bases). V was trimmed by 7 bases and J by 2 bases, leaving 15 bases between them. The CDR3 runs 14 residues. Germline-derived CDR1 and CDR2 are WSHSY and SAAADI. CDR3 region: CASKSRTATYEQYF. Written as DNA, the CDR3 is TGCGCCAGCAAATCCCGGACAGCCACCTACGAGCAGTACTTC.

This clone has just one count. The gene calls are TRBV19 and TRBJ2-1; 7 bases map to TRBD2. The CDR3 is 15 amino acids. Germline V gives CDR1 LNHDA, CDR2 SQIVND (reference sequence). After removal of 4 bases from V and 5 bases from J, the junction contained 8 bases not matched to a gene. DNA of the CDR3: TGTGCCAGTAGTAGGTGGCGGGAGAACCACAATGAGCAGTTCTTC. Translation gives CASSRWRENHNEQFF.

The chain couples TRBV28 to TRBJ2-1; D might be TRBD2 (5 bases). This CDR3 is built from 14 residues. Trimming pared 5 bases from V and 5 bases from J, leaving 13 bases between. Germline CDR1 reads MDHEN; CDR2 reads SYDVKM. The CDR3 is CASSLWTDNNEQFF. The CDR3 DNA sequence: TGTGCCAGCAGTCTCTGGACTGATAACAATGAGCAGTTCTTC.

The chain combines TRBV19 with TRBJ1-1, with TRBD1 matching 7 bases. The CDR3 contains 15 residues. The ends lost 5 bases at V and 0 bases at J; junction bases unmatched: 6. The V gene's germline CDR1 is LNHDA and CDR2 SQIVND (reference sequence). CDR3 in amino acids: CASSGRQGLNTEAFF. CDR3 in DNA: TGTGCCAGTAGTGGACGACAGGGCCTGAACACTGAAGCTTTCTTT. The complete variable domain, with remaining parts taken from reference TRBV19 and TRBJ1-1, reads DGGITQSPKYLFRKEGQNVTLSCEQNLNHDAMYWYRQDPGQGLRLIYYSQIVNDFQKGDIAEGYSVSREKKESFPLTVTSAQKNPTAFYLCASSGRQGLNTEAFFGQGTRLTVV.

The rearrangement links TRBV6-6 to TRBJ1-1, with no clear D. The CDR3 runs 12 residues. CDR1 and CDR2 from the germline V gene are MNHNY and SVGAGI (reference sequence). The V and J ends lost 0 bases and 10 bases respectively, with 9 bases between them. CDR3 sequence (DNA): TGTGCCAGCAGTTACTCCGGTCATGTAGCTTTCTTT. This encodes CASSYSGHVAFF.

This chain joins TRBV7-3 and TRBJ2-1; the D gene is possibly TRBD2 (5 bases). The CDR3 runs 14 residues. The ends were cut back, 2 bases at V and 4 bases at J, with 9 bases in the middle. The germline V gene encodes CDR1 SGHTA and CDR2 FQGTGA. The CDR3 DNA reads as TGTGCCAGCAGCTTAGCGGGCACTTACAATGAGCAGTTCTTC. Translating gives CASSLAGTYNEQFF.

The genes are TRBV5-1 and TRBJ1-1; the match to TRBD1 covers 12 bases. Germline loops: CDR1 SGHRS, CDR2 YFSETQ. The CDR3 sequence is 16 residues long. Trimming took 2 bases from V and 0 from J; bases not matched to a gene: 2. The DNA of the CDR3 is TGCGCCAGCAGCTTCCGGGACAGGGGGCTGAACACTGAAGCTTTCTTT. Protein sequence: CASSFRDRGLNTEAFF.

The chain employs TRBV9 and TRBJ1-2; D gene unclear. The germline gives CDR1 SGDLS, CDR2 YYNGEE. The CDR3 is made up of 14 amino acids. V lost 8 bases and J 2 bases, leaving 16 bases between the germline ends. CDR3 loop: CASTVWAVNYGYTF. The CDR3 DNA reads as TGTGCCAGTACAGTCTGGGCAGTAAACTATGGCTACACCTTC.

In this sample, this clone turned up once. A junction boundary mismatches the germline segment, possibly from a read error. The rearrangement uses TRBV6-5 and TRBJ2-5; maybe TRBD2 (6 bases). Germline CDR1 is MNHEY and CDR2 is SVGAGI. The CDR3 is 15 amino acids. This CDR3 reads CASSYFSGDKETQYF. In DNA form, the CDR3 reads TGTGCCAGCAGCTACTTTAGCGGAGATAAAGAGACCCAGTACTTC.

The V gene is TRBV4-3, the J gene TRBJ1-1; 8 bases line up with TRBD1. CDR1 is LGHNA and CDR2 is YSLEER in the germline V gene. V was pared by 3 bases and J by 3 bases, with 15 bases of the junction left unmatched. This CDR3 region has 18 residues. CDR3 coding DNA: TGCGCCAGCAGCCAGGGATTCACCAGGGGGCCGTGGGACACTGAAGCTTTCTTT. Its protein is CASSQGFTRGPWDTEAFF.